The clone carrying this T cell receptor (beta chain) was detected only a few times. The antigen remains unidentified. The CDR3 runs to 14 residues. V was trimmed by 8 bases and J by 0 bases, leaving 11 bases between them. These data come from a study of T-cell reconstitution after alpha-beta-depleted transplantation in children. Regarding the study as a whole: In some patients, recipient T cells and intrathymic progenitors surviving conditioning explained high day-60 diversity.

A library of TCRbeta sequences, prepared with unique molecular identifiers, was generated. TCRdb processed the PCR reads anew with MiXCR; each CDR3 protein has one entry. The profile shows about 460,000 distinct CDR3 sequences, 9.5% to 12% of them singletons. The source of this sequence is a female patient aged 2-10 years who had a stem cell transplant for aplastic anemia, so the T cells may come from the graft donor. This specimen was PBMCs, mostly from graft donor cells, taken 180 days after TCRalphabeta/CD19-depleted stem cell transplant. The J gene is TRBJ1-5, the V gene TRBV12-3 or TRBV12-4; D not certain. CDR3 protein: CASCLLNSNQPQHF. Written as DNA, the CDR3 is TGTGCCAGCTGTCTCTTGAATAGCAATCAGCCCCAGCATTTT.